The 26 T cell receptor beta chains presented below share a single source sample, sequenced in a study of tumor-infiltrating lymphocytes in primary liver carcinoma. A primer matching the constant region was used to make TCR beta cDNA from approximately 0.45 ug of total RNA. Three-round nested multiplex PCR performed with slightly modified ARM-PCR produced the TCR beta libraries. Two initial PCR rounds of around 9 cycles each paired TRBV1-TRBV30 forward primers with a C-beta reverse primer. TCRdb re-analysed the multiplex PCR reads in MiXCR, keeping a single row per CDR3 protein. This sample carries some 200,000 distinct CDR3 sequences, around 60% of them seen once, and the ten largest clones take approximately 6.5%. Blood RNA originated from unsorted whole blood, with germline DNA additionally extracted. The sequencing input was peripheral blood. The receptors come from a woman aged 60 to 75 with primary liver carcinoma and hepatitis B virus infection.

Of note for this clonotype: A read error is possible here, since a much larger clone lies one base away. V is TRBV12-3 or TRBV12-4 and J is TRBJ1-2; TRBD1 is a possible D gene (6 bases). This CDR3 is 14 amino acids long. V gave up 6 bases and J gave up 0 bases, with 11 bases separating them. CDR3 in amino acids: CASRGAGANYGYTF. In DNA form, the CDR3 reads TGTGCCAGCAGGGGGGCAGGGGCTAACTATGGCTACACCTTC.

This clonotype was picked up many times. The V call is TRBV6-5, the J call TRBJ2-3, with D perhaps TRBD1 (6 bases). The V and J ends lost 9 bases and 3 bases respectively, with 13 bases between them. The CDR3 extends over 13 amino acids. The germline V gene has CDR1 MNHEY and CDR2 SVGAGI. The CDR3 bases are TGTGCCAGTTCTGAACAGGGAACAGATACGCAGTATTTT. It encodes CASSEQGTDTQYF.

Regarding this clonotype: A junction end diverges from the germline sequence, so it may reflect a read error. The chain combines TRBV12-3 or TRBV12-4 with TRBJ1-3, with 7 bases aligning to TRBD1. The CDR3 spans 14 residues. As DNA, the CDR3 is TGTGCCAACAGTTTGCAGGGGGTAAGAAACACCATATATTTT. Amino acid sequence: CANSLQGVRNTIYF.

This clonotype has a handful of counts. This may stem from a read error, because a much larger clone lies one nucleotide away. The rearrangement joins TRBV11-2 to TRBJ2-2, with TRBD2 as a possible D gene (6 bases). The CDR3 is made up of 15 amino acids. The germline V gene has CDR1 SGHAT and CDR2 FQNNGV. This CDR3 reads CASSLGTPNTGELLF. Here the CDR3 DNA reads TGTGCCAGCAGCTTGGGGACTCCGAACACCGGGGAGCTGCTTTTT. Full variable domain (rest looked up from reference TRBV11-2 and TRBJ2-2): EAGVAQSPRYKIIEKRQSVAFWCNPISGHATLYWYQQILGQGPKLLIQFQNNGVVDDSQLPKDRFSAERLKGVDSTLKIQPAKLEDSAVYLCASSLGTPNTGELLFGEGSRLTVL.

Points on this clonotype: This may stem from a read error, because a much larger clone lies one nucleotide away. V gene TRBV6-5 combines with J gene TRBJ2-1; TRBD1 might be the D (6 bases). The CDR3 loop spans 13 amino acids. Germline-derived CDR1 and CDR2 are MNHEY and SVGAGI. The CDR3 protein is CTSSTGPRNEQFF. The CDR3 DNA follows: TGTACCAGCAGTACAGGGCCAAGGAATGAGCAGTTCTTC.

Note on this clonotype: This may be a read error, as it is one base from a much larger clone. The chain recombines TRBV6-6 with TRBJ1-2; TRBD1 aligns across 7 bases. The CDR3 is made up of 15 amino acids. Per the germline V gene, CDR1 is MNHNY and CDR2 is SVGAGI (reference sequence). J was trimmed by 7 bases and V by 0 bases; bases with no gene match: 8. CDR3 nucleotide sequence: TGTGCCAGCAGTTACTCGGGCGTAGGGGGCCCTGGCTACACCTTC. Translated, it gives CASSYSGVGGPGYTF.

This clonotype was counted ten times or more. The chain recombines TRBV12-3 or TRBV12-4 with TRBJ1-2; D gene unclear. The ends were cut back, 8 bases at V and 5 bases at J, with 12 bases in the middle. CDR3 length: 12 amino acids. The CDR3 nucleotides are TGTGCCAGCGGGAACTCACGATATGGCTACACCTTC. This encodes CASGNSRYGYTF.

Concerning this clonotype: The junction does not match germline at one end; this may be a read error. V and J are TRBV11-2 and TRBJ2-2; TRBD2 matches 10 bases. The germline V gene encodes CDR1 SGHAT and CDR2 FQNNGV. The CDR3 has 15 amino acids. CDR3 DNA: TGTGTCAGCAGCTTGACTAGCGGGTTTACCGGGGAGCTATTTTTT. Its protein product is CVSSLTSGFTGELFF.

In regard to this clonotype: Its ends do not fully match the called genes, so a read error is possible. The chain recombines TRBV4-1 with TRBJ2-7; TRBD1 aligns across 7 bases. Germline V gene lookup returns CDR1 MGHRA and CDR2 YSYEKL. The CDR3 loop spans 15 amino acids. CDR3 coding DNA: TGTGCCAGCAGCCAAGAAGACAGGGACGGATACGAGCAGTACTTC. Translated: CASSQEDRDGYEQYF.

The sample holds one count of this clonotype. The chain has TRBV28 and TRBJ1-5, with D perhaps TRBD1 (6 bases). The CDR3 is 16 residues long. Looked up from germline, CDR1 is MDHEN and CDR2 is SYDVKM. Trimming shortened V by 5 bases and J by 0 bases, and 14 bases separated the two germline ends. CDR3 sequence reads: CASSPSTGNSNQPQHF. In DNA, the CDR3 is TGTGCCAGCAGTCCCTCTACAGGGAATAGCAATCAGCCCCAGCATTTT.

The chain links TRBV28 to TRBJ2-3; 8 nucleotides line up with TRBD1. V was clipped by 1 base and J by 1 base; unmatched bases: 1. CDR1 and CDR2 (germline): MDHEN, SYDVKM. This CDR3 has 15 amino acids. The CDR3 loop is CASSLSTGGTDTQYF. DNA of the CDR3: TGTGCCAGCAGTTTATCGACAGGGGGCACAGATACGCAGTATTTT.

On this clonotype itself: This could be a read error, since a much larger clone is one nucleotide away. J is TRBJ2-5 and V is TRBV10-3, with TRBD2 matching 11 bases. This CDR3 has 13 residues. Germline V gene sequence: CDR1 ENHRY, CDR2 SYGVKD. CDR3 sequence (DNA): TGTGCCATCAGGACTAGCGGGGAAGAGAGCCAGTACTTC. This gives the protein CAIRTSGEESQYF.

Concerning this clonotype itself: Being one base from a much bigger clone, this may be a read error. The CDR3 DNA reads as TGTGCCAGCACCTTGACAGGGTTGGGGAACACTGAAGCTTTCTTT. It codes for CASTLTGLGNTEAFF. V usage is TRBV6-5 and J usage is TRBJ1-1; TRBD1 matches 7 bases. This CDR3 has 15 amino acids. Germline V lookup: CDR1 MNHEY, CDR2 SVGAGI. The V segment lost 7 bases and the J segment 1 base; nucleotides outside the gene matches: 9.

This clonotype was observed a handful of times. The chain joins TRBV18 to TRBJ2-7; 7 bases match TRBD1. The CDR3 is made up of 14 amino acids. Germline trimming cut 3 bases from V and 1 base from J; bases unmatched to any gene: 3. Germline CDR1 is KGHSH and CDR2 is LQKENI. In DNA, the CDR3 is TGTGCCAGCTCACCTGGGACAGCATCCTACGAGCAGTACTTC. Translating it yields CASSPGTASYEQYF.

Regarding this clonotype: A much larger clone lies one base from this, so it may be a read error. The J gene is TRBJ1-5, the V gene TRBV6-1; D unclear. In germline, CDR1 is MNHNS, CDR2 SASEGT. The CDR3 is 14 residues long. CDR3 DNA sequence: TGTGCCAGCAGTGAAACGGGGAGCAATCTGCCCCAGCATTTT. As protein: CASSETGSNLPQHF.

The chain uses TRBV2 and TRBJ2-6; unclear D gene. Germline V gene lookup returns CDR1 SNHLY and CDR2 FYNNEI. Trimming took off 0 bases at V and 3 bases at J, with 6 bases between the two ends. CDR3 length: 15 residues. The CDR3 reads CASSEAGHGANVLTF. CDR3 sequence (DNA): TGTGCCAGCAGTGAAGCAGGGCATGGGGCCAACGTCCTGACTTTC.

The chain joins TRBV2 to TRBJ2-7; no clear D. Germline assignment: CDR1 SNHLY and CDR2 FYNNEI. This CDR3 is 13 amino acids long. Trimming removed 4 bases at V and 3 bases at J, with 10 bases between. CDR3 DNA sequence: TGTGCCAGCAGTGTGTCTCTTTACTACGAGCAGTACTTC. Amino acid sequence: CASSVSLYYEQYF.

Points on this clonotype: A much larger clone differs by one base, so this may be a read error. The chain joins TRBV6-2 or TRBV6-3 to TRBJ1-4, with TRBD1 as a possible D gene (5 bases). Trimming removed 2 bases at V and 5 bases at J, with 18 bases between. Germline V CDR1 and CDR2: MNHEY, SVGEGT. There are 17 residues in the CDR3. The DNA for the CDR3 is TGTGCCAGCAGTTACCACGATGGGCGACAGCAAAATGAAAAACTGTTTTTT. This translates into CASSYHDGRQQNEKLFF.

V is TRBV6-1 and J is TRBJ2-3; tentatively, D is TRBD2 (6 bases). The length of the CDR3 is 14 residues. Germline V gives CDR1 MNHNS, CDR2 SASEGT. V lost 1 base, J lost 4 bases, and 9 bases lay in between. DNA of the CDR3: TGTGCCAGCAGTGAAGGACTAGGGCCAGATACGCAGTATTTT. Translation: CASSEGLGPDTQYF.

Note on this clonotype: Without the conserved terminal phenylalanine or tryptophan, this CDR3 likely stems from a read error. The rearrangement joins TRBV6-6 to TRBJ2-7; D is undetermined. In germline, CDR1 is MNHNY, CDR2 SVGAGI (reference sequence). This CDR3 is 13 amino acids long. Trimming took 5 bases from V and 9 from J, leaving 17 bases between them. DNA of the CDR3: TGTGCCAGCAGTGACGGCTCACGGCTCGGGCAGTACTTA. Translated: CASSDGSRLGQYL.

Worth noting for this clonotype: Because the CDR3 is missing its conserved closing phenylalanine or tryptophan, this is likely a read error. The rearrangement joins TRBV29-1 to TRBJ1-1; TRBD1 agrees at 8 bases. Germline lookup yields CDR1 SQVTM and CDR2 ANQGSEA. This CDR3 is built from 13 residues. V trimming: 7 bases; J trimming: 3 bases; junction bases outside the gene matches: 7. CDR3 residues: CSDLTGGDTEAFL. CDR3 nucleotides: TGCAGCGATCTTACAGGGGGAGACACTGAAGCTTTCTTA.

The CDR3 region has the DNA TGCGCCAGCAGCCAAAGCGGGCTCCTCACTCCAAATGAGCAGTTCTTC. It translates to CASSQSGLLTPNEQFF. The chain carries TRBV5-1 and TRBJ2-1, with D possibly matching TRBD2 (6 bases). Trimming shortened V by 4 bases and J by 7 bases, and 21 bases separated the two germline ends. Germline V lookup: CDR1 SGHRS, CDR2 YFSETQ. The CDR3 runs 16 residues.

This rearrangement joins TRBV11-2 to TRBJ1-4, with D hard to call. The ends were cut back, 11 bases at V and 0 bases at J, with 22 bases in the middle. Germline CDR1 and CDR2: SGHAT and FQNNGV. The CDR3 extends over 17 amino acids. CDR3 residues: CACNLNHLGTTNEKLFF. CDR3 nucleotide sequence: TGTGCCTGCAACTTAAATCATCTGGGGACAACTAATGAAAAACTGTTTTTT.

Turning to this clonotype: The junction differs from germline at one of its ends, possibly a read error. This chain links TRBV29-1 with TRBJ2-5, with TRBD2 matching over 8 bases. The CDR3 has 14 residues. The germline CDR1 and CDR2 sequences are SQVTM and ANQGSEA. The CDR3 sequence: CSIAAAGAIETQYF. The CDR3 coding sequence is TGCAGCATTGCGGCAGCGGGGGCCATAGAGACTCAGTATTTC.

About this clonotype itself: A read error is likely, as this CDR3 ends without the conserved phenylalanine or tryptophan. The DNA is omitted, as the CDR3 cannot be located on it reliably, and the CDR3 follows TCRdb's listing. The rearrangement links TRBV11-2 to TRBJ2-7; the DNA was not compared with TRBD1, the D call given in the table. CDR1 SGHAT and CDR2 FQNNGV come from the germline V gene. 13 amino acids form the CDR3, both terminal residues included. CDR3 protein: CASSRDRAYEQYL.

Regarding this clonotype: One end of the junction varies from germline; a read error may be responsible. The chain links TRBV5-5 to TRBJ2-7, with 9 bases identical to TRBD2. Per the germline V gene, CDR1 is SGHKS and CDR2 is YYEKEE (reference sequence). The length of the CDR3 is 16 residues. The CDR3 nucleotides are TGTACCAGCAACCTCACTCAAGGGACTAGCTCCCACGAGCAGTACTTC. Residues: CTSNLTQGTSSHEQYF.